Below, 18 T cell receptor beta chains from the same sample are listed, as sequenced in a study of blood T cell repertoires in COVID-19. TCRdb keeps only in-frame clones here, not all; method: immunoSEQ multiplex PCR. The repertoire has roughly 240,000 clones, under 90% of them found once; the top ten carry less than 4%. The sequencing input was PBMCs or T cells enriched from blood (not recorded which). The receptors derive from a woman in her thirties or forties who had been exposed to COVID-19.

The V call is TRBV2, the J call TRBJ2-2; 7 nucleotides align to TRBD1. Germline V gives CDR1 SNHLY, CDR2 FYNNEI. This CDR3 region has 15 residues. The V segment lost 6 bases and the J segment 0 bases; nucleotides outside the gene matches: 4. CDR3 coding DNA: TGTGCCAGCAGGCCCGGGACAGCGAACACCGGGGAGCTGTTTTTT. It encodes CASRPGTANTGELFF.

The V and J genes are TRBV7-2 and TRBJ2-2, with TRBD2 matching over 10 bases. The CDR3 covers 16 residues. V lost 2 bases to trimming and J lost 3 bases; unmatched junction nucleotides: 3. The germline V gene has CDR1 SGHTA and CDR2 FQGNSA. In nucleotides, the CDR3 is TGTGCCAGCAGCTTAAGCGGGGGGGCCTACACCGGGGAGCTGTTTTTT. Amino acid sequence: CASSLSGGAYTGELFF.

This chain links TRBV6-5 with TRBJ2-5; D gene uncertain. CDR1 and CDR2 from the germline V gene are MNHEY and SVGAGI. The CDR3 length is 13 residues. The V gene lost 0 bases and the J gene lost 5 bases, with 7 bases spanning the gap. DNA for the CDR3: TGTGCCAGCAGTTACTCGTTGCGGGAGACCCAGTACTTC. This encodes CASSYSLRETQYF.

The chain is built from TRBV19 and TRBJ1-2; 7 bases line up with TRBD1. V lost 3 bases to trimming and J lost 7 bases; unmatched junction nucleotides: 11. Germline V gene lookup returns CDR1 LNHDA and CDR2 SQIVND (reference sequence). The CDR3 is 15 amino acids. The CDR3 spells CASSIQGGAQGGYTF. DNA for the CDR3: TGTGCCAGTAGTATTCAAGGGGGCGCTCAGGGTGGCTACACCTTC.

V and J are TRBV3-1 (or the pseudogene TRBV3-2) and TRBJ2-1; 8 bases line up with TRBD2. V lost 1 base, J lost 4 bases, and 3 bases stayed unmatched. The length of the CDR3 is 15 residues. CDR1 and CDR2 (germline): LGHDT, YNNKEL (reference sequence). CDR3 DNA sequence: TGTGCCAGCAGCCAAGTCAGCGGGGGTTACAATGAGCAGTTCTTC. It translates to CASSQVSGGYNEQFF.

J is TRBJ2-2 and V is TRBV24-1; D remains unclear. This CDR3 has 13 residues. CDR1 is KGHDR, CDR2 SFDVKD, per germline. V was pared by 8 bases and J by 7 bases, with 13 bases between. DNA of the CDR3: TGTGCCACCAAACAGAACGCCATCGGGGAGCTGTTTTTT. Encoded protein: CATKQNAIGELFF.

The chain combines TRBV29-1 with TRBJ2-7, with 8 bases identical to TRBD1. In germline, CDR1 is SQVTM, CDR2 ANQGSEA. The CDR3 is 14 residues long. Trimming removed 6 bases from V and 3 bases from J; junction bases left unmatched: 10. The CDR3 DNA is TGCAGCGTCCGGACCGGGACAGGCGACTACGAGCAGTACTTC. This translates into CSVRTGTGDYEQYF.

V and J are TRBV6-1 and TRBJ2-3; D is possibly TRBD2 (6 bases). CDR3 size: 16 residues. The V gene's germline CDR1 is MNHNS and CDR2 SASEGT. V lost 3 bases to trimming and J lost 0 bases, with 13 bases between them. The CDR3 DNA follows: TGTGCCAGCAGTGAGGACGGAGGGGACAGCACAGATACGCAGTATTTT. The encoded protein is CASSEDGGDSTDTQYF.

The genes are TRBV6-5 and TRBJ2-5; perhaps TRBD2 as D (5 bases). The CDR3 contains 15 residues. CDR1 and CDR2 from the germline V gene are MNHEY and SVGAGI. V dropped 0 bases and J dropped 5 bases, with 13 bases sitting between them. In nucleotides, the CDR3 is TGTGCCAGCAGTTACTCATTTTCTAGCCCTGAGACCCAGTACTTC. Protein product: CASSYSFSSPETQYF.

The chain combines TRBV27 with TRBJ2-3; 8 bases map to TRBD2. This CDR3 region has 16 residues. V lost 2 bases, J lost 2 bases, and 6 bases stayed unmatched. The germline CDR1 and CDR2 sequences are MNHEY and SMNVEV (reference sequence). Here the CDR3 reads CASSLRAGGNTDTQYF. Written as DNA, the CDR3 is TGTGCCAGCAGTTTAAGGGCGGGGGGAAACACAGATACGCAGTATTTT.

This chain links TRBV19 with TRBJ2-3; 9 nucleotides align to TRBD2. CDR1 and CDR2 from the germline V gene are LNHDA and SQIVND (reference sequence). V trimming: 0 bases; J trimming: 6 bases; junction bases outside the gene matches: 10. This CDR3 is built from 17 residues. In DNA, the CDR3 is TGTGCCAGTAGTATAGAATGGGTAGCGGGGGAGGCGGATACGCAGTATTTT. Translated: CASSIEWVAGEADTQYF. The full variable domain, completed using reference TRBV19 and TRBJ2-3, is DGGITQSPKYLFRKEGQNVTLSCEQNLNHDAMYWYRQDPGQGLRLIYYSQIVNDFQKGDIAEGYSVSREKKESFPLTVTSAQKNPTAFYLCASSIEWVAGEADTQYFGPGTRLTVL.

In this sample, this clone turned up a few times. V usage is TRBV2 and J usage is TRBJ1-1; 9 bases are shared with TRBD1. With V trimmed by 6 bases and J by 4 bases, 6 bases remained unmatched. Per the germline V gene, CDR1 is SNHLY and CDR2 is FYNNEI. The CDR3 loop spans 14 amino acids. The CDR3 loop is CASRGQGGSTEAFF. CDR3 nucleotides: TGTGCCAGCAGGGGACAGGGCGGTAGCACTGAAGCTTTCTTT. Variable domain in full (rest from reference TRBV2 and TRBJ1-1): EPEVTQTPSHQVTQMGQEVILRCVPISNHLYFYWYRQILGQKVEFLVSFYNNEISEKSEIFDDQFSVERPDGSNFTLKIRSTKLEDSAMYFCASRGQGGSTEAFFGQGTRLTVV.

This clone was counted many times. The genes are TRBV30 and TRBJ1-1, with D hard to call. The V gene lost 4 bases and the J gene lost 3 bases, with 6 bases spanning the gap. CDR1 and CDR2 (germline): GTSNPN, SVGIG (reference sequence). The CDR3 extends over 11 amino acids. The CDR3 DNA sequence: TGTGCCTGGACAGGTGACACTGAAGCTTTCTTT. It translates to CAWTGDTEAFF.

This sequence joins TRBV11-1 and TRBJ1-6; the D gene is possibly TRBD1 (6 bases). V lost 9 bases and J lost 5, with 14 bases in between. The CDR3 loop spans 14 amino acids. The V gene's germline CDR1 is SGHAT and CDR2 FQDESV (reference sequence). The CDR3 nucleotides read TGTGCCAGTCAAGCAGGGGTTGATAATTCACCCCTCCACTTT. Its translation: CASQAGVDNSPLHF.

The chain uses TRBV6-5 and TRBJ1-6; D unresolved. V was pared by 11 bases and J by 0 bases, with 11 bases between. CDR1 is MNHEY and CDR2 is SVGAGI in the germline V gene. The CDR3 is made up of 14 amino acids. The CDR3 sequence is CAAGRSSYNSPLHF. The CDR3 bases are TGTGCCGCGGGTCGGAGCTCCTATAATTCACCCCTCCACTTT.

This chain uses TRBV18 with TRBJ2-5; a weak D match, TRBD1 (5 bases). The CDR3 is 15 amino acids. CDR1 KGHSH and CDR2 LQKENI come from the germline V gene. Trimming pared 5 bases from V and 2 bases from J, leaving 15 bases between. The CDR3 DNA sequence: TGTGCCAGCTCATCCGGACAAGCCTATCAAGAGACCCAGTACTTC. Encoded protein: CASSSGQAYQETQYF.

This rearrangement joins TRBV7-8 to TRBJ2-1; 12 bases agree with TRBD1. CDR3 length: 18 amino acids. With 4 bases clipped from V and 4 bases from J, the junction kept 11 bases outside the gene matches. Germline V gives CDR1 SGHVS, CDR2 FQNEAQ. The CDR3 reads CASSWTSGTGGEYNEQFF. Written as DNA, the CDR3 is TGTGCCAGCAGCTGGACGAGCGGGACAGGGGGCGAGTACAATGAGCAGTTCTTC.

In its sample, this clone was seen once. The rearrangement joins TRBV10-3 to TRBJ2-7; 9 positions agree with TRBD1. This CDR3 spans 15 amino acids. V lost 1 base, J lost 6 bases, and 7 bases stayed unmatched. Germline V CDR1 and CDR2: ENHRY, SYGVKD. The chain's CDR3 is CAISEFTGGESEQYF. As DNA, the CDR3 is TGTGCCATCAGTGAGTTTACAGGGGGCGAGAGCGAGCAGTACTTC.